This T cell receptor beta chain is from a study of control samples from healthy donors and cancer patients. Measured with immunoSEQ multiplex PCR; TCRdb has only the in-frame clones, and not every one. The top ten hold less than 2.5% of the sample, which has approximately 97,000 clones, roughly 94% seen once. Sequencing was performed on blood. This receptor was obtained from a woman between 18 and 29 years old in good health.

CDR3 sequence: CASSPSSTNEKLFF. The DNA for the CDR3 is TGTGCCAGCTCACCATCCTCAACTAATGAAAAACTGTTTTTT. This chain connects TRBV18 to TRBJ1-4; D gene ambiguous. The V gene's germline CDR1 is KGHSH and CDR2 LQKENI. The germline V and J ends were trimmed by 2 bases and 0 bases, with 4 bases remaining between them. The CDR3 spans 14 residues.